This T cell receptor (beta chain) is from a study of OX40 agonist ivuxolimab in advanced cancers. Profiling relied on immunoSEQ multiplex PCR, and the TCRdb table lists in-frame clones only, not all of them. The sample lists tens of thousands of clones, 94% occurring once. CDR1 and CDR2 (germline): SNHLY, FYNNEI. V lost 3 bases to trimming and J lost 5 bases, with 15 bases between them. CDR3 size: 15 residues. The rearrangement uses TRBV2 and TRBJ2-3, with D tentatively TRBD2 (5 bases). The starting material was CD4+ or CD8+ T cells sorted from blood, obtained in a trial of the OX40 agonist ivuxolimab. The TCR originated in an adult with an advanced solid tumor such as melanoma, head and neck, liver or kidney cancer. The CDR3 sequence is CASSDSPRAGDTQYF. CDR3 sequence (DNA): TGTGCCAGCAGTGATTCTCCGAGGGCGGGAGATACGCAGTATTTT. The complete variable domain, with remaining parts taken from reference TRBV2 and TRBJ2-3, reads EPEVTQTPSHQVTQMGQEVILRCVPISNHLYFYWYRQILGQKVEFLVSFYNNEISEKSEIFDDQFSVERPDGSNFTLKIRSTKLEDSAMYFCASSDSPRAGDTQYFGPGTRLTVL.